This T cell receptor (beta chain) is from a study of T cells after yellow fever vaccination. Study-wide results and limits: Boosting was followed by the reappearance of most primary-vaccination clones (approximately 95% CD4, 85% to 90% CD8). The CD4 and CD8 compartments had a small share of their clonotypes in common. Repertoires obtained by FACS sorting could include abundant clonotypes that entered as contaminants from the bulk population.

5'RACE template switching added a universal primer site and UMIs to TCR cDNA. TCRdb reprocessed the 5' RACE reads with MiXCR, giving one entry per CDR3 protein. Seen here are about 45,000 distinct CDR3 sequences, 6.8% observed once, and the top ten hold approximately 15%. This clonotype was recorded at least ten times. Germline trimming cut 4 bases from V and 2 bases from J; bases unmatched to any gene: 2. The CDR3 totals 13 residues. Per germline, CDR1 SGHTA and CDR2 FQGNSA. The sample here was CD8+ T cells not binding an NS4B(214-222) dextramer, sorted from PBMCs, taken 45 days after the yellow fever booster vaccination. The source is a man aged 25 to 40 who received the YFV17D yellow fever vaccine. The chain couples TRBV7-2 to TRBJ2-7; 7 bases match TRBD2. CDR3 nucleotides: TGTGCCAGCAGCTCTCTAGCGGCCTACGAGCAGTACTTC. Translated, it gives CASSSLAAYEQYF.